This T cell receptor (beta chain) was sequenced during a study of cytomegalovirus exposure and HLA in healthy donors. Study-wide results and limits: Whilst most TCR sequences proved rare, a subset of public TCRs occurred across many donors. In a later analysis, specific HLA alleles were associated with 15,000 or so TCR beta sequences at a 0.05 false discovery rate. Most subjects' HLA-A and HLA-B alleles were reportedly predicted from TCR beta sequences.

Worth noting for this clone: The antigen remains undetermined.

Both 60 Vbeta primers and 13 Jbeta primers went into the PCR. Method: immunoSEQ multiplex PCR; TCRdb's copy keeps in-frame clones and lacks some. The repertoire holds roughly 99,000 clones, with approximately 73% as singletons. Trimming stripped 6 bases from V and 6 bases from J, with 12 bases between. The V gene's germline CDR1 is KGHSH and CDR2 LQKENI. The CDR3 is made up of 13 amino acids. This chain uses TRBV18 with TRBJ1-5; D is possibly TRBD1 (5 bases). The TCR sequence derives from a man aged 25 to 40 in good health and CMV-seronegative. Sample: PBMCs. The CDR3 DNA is TGTGCCAGCTCGGACATACCCGGTCAGCCCCAGCATTTT. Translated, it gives CASSDIPGQPQHF. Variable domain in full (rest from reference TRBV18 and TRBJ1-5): NAGVMQNPRHLVRRRGQEARLRCSPMKGHSHVYWYRQLPEEGLKFMVYLQKENIIDESGMPKERFSAEFPKEGPSILRIQQVVRGDSAAYFCASSDIPGQPQHFGDGTRLSIL.